The entry below gives a single T cell receptor beta chain sequence along with its context. The antigen is undetermined. Time point denoted: baseline pretreatment blood. Treatment here: 15 Gy SBRT to primary tumor, nephrectomy 4 weeks later. The tumor was a clear cell renal cell carcinoma. The data belong to a study of radiation and T cells in renal cell carcinoma. General observations from the study: From baseline, blood top tumor clonotypes peaked at 2 weeks post-radiation. Baseline intratumoral clonotype presence is unknown without pretreatment biopsies.

The table came from immunoSEQ multiplex PCR; TCRdb's copy has only in-frame clones and leaves some out. The table lists about 49,000 clones, 75% to 85% of them singletons. The TCR originated in an older woman with renal cell carcinoma. The sequenced sample was blood, obtained from a patient whose treatment included radiotherapy and nephrectomy.

Here the CDR3 DNA reads TGTGCCAGCAGCGCGCCGGGACTAGCTTCCGCGAGGGATGAGCAGTTCTTC. Translation gives CASSAPGLASARDEQFF. The chain carries TRBV5-6 and TRBJ2-1; TRBD2 matches 9 bases. The germline CDR1 and CDR2 sequences are SGHDT and YYEEEE. V lost 4 bases, J lost 8 bases, and 16 bases stayed unmatched. The CDR3 is 17 residues long.